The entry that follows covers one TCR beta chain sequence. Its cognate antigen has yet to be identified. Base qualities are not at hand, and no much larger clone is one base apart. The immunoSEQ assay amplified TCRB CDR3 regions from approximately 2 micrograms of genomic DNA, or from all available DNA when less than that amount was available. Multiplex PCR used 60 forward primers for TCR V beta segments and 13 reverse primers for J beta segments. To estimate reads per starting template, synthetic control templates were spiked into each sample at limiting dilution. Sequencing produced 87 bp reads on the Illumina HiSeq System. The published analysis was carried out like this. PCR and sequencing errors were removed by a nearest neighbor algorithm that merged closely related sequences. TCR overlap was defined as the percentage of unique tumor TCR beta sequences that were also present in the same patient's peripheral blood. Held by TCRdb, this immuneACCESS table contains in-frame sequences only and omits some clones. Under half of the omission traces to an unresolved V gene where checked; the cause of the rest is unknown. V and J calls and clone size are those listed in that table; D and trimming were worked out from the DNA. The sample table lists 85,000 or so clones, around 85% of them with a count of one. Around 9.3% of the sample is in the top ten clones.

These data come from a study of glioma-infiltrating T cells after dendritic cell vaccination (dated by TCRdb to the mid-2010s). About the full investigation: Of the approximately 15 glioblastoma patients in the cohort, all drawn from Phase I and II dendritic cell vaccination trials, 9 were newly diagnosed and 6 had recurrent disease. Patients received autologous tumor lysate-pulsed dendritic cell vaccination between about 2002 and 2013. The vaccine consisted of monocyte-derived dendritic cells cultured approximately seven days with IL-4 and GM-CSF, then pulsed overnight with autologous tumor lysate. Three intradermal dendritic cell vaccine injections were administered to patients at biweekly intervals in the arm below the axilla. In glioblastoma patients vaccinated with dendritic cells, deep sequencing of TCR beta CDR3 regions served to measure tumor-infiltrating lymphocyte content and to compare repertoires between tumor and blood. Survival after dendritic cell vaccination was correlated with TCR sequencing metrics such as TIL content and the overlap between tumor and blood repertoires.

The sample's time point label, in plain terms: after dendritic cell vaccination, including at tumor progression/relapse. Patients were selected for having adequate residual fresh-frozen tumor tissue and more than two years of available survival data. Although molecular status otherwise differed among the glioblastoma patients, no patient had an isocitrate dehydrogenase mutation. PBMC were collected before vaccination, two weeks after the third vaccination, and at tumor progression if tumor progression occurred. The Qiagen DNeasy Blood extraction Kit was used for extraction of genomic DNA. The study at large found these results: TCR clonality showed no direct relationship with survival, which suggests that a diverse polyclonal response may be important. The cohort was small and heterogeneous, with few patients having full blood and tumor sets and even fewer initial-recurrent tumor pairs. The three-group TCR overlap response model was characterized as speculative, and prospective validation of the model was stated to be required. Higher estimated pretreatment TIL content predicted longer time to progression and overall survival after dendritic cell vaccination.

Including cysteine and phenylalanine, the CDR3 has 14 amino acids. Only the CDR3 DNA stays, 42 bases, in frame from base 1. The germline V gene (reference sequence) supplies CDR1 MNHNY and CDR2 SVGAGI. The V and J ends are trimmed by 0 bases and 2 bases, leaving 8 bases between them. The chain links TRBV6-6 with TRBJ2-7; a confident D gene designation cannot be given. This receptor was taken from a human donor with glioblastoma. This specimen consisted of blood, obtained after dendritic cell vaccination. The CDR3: CASSYSPGPYEQYF. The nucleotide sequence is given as TGTGCCAGCAGTTACTCGCCAGGTCCCTACGAGCAGTACTTC.